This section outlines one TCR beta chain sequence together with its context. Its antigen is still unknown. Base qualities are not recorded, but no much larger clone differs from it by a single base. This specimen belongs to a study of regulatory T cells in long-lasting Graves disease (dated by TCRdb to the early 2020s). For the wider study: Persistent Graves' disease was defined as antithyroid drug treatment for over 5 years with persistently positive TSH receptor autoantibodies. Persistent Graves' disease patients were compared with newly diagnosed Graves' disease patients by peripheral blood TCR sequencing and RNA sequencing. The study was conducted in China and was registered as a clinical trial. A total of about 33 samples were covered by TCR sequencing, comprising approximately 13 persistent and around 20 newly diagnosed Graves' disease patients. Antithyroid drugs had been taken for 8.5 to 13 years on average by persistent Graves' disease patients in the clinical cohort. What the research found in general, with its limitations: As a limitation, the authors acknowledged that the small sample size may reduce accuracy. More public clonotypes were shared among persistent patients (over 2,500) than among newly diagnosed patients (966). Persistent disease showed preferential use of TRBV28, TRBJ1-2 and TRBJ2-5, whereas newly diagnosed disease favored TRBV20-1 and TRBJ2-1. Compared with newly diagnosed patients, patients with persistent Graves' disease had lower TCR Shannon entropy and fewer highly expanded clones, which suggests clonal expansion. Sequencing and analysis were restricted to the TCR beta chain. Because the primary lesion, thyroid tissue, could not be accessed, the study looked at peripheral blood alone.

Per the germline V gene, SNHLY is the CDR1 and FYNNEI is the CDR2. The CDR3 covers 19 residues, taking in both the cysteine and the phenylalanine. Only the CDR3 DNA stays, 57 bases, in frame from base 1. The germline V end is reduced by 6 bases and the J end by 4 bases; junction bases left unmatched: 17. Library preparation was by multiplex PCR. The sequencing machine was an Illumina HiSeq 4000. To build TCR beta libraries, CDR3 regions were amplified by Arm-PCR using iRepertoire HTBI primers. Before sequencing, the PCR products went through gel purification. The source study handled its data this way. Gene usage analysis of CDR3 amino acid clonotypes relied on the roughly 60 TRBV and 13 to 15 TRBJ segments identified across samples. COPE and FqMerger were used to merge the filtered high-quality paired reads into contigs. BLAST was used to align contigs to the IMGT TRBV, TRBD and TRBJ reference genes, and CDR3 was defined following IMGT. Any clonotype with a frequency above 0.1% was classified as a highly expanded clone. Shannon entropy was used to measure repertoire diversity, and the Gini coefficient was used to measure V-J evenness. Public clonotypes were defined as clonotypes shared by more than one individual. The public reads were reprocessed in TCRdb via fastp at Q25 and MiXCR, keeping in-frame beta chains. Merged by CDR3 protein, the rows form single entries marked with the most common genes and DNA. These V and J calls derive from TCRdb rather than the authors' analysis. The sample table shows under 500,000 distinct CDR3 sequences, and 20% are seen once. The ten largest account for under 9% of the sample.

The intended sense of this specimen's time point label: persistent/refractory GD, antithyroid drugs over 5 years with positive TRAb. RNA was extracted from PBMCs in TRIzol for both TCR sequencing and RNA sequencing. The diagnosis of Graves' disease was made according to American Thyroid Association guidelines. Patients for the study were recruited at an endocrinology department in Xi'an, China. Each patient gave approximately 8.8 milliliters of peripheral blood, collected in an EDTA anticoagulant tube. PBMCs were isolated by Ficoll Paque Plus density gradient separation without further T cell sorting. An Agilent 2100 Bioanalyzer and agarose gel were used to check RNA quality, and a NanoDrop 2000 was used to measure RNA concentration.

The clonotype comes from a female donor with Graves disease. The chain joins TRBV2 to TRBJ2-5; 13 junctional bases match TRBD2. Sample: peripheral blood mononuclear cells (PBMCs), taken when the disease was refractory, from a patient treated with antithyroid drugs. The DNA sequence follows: TGTGCCAGCAGGAAGCCTCGGACTAGCGGGGGCGGGAGTGCAGAGACCCAGTACTTC. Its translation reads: CASRKPRTSGGGSAETQYF.